The 24 T cell receptor beta chains below all came from one sample that was sequenced in a study of T-cell memory formation after mild COVID-19. Each CDR3 protein is one row after TCRdb ran MiXCR on the 5' RACE reads. The sample lists about 110,000 distinct CDR3 sequences, 15% to 20% occurring once. Sequencing input: PBMCs or a T cell subset sorted from them (not recorded which). The source is a young man who had mild COVID-19 (a few samples of this study predate the infection). Cell type and time point are not known.

This clonotype was counted ten times or more. V gene TRBV7-2 combines with J gene TRBJ2-2; the D call may be TRBD1 or TRBD2 (5 bases each). This CDR3 has 15 residues. The germline V and J ends were trimmed by 4 bases and 5 bases, with 14 bases remaining between them. Germline V gene lookup returns CDR1 SGHTA and CDR2 FQGNSA. In DNA, the CDR3 is TGTGCCAGCAGCTCCCCCCGACAGCGGACCGGGGAGCTGTTTTTT. Its protein is CASSSPRQRTGELFF.

This clonotype was seen many times. The chain recombines TRBV9 with TRBJ2-3; possibly TRBD1 for D (7 bases). Trimming stripped 0 bases from V and 4 bases from J, with 12 bases between. Germline loops: CDR1 SGDLS, CDR2 YYNGEE. The CDR3 covers 15 residues. DNA for the CDR3: TGTGCCAGCAGCGTAGCAACAGGGGAGGCAGATACGCAGTATTTT. Residues: CASSVATGEADTQYF.

This clonotype has just a few counts. The rearrangement uses TRBV12-3 or TRBV12-4 and TRBJ2-2; perhaps D is TRBD1 or TRBD2 (6 bases each). CDR3 length: 15 amino acids. The V and J ends lost 5 bases and 7 bases respectively, with 17 bases between them. CDR3 sequence (DNA): TGTGCCAGCAGTCCCCCCCGGGGGCGAGTCGGGGAGCTGTTTTTT. It specifies CASSPPRGRVGELFF.

This clonotype has only a few counts. This chain uses TRBV12-3 or TRBV12-4 with TRBJ2-2; 7 bases map to TRBD2. This CDR3 contains 16 residues. V shed 3 bases and J 4 bases; nucleotides not matched to a gene: 8. The CDR3 nucleotides read TGTGCCAGCAGTTTGCGGGGGAACGCGGGCACCGGGGAGCTGTTTTTT. This codes for CASSLRGNAGTGELFF.

J is TRBJ1-4 and V is TRBV5-1; tentative D call: TRBD1 (6 bases). The CDR3 has 14 residues. Trimming pared 3 bases from V and 4 bases from J, leaving 10 bases between. Looked up from germline, CDR1 is SGHRS and CDR2 is YFSETQ. CDR3 sequence: CASSSDSDNEKLFF. In nucleotides, the CDR3 is TGCGCCAGCAGCTCGGACAGTGATAATGAAAAACTGTTTTTT.

There are many counts of this clonotype. The chain employs TRBV18 and TRBJ2-7; D is ambiguous. CDR1 and CDR2 from the germline V gene are KGHSH and LQKENI. This CDR3 comprises 13 residues. Trimming shortened V by 0 bases and J by 0 bases, and 3 bases separated the two germline ends. CDR3: CASSPPGSYEQYF. Written as DNA, the CDR3 is TGTGCCAGCTCACCACCGGGCTCCTACGAGCAGTACTTC. The variable domain in full, with the rest retrieved from reference TRBV18 and TRBJ2-7, is NAGVMQNPRHLVRRRGQEARLRCSPMKGHSHVYWYRQLPEEGLKFMVYLQKENIIDESGMPKERFSAEFPKEGPSILRIQQVVRGDSAAYFCASSPPGSYEQYFGPGTRLTVT.

The chain recombines TRBV29-1 with TRBJ1-1; perhaps TRBD1 as D (5 bases). This CDR3 spans 13 amino acids. In germline, CDR1 is SQVTM, CDR2 ANQGSEA. Trimming stripped 8 bases from V and 10 bases from J, with 23 bases between. This CDR3 is CSFRVGGAGRAFF. In nucleotides, the CDR3 is TGCAGCTTCCGCGTTGGAGGAGCAGGGCGAGCTTTCTTT.

This clonotype was seen only a few times. V and J are TRBV5-1 and TRBJ1-4; D gene ambiguous. With 0 bases removed from V and 4 bases from J, the gap between germline ends came to 7 bases. There are 14 residues in the CDR3. The germline CDR1 and CDR2 sequences are SGHRS and YFSETQ. The DNA of the CDR3 is TGCGCCAGCAGCTTGGCGGACGGTAATGAAAAACTGTTTTTT. Amino acid sequence: CASSLADGNEKLFF.

This chain joins TRBV28 and TRBJ2-7, with a possible D match to TRBD2 (6 bases). The CDR3 is 14 residues long. Looked up from germline, CDR1 is MDHEN and CDR2 is SYDVKM. V dropped 6 bases and J dropped 6 bases, with 18 bases sitting between them. Here the CDR3 reads CASSPTGRGREQYV. CDR3 nucleotides: TGTGCCAGCAGCCCCACCGGGCGGGGCCGCGAGCAGTACGTC.

This clonotype was found a few times. The chain has TRBV6-5 and TRBJ1-1; possible D gene TRBD1, 5 bases. The V and J ends lost 0 bases and 3 bases respectively, with 11 bases between them. This CDR3 contains 15 residues. The germline gives CDR1 MNHEY, CDR2 SVGAGI. The CDR3 DNA reads as TGTGCCAGCAGTTACTCGCTCGACAGCTACACTGAAGCTTTCTTT. Translation gives CASSYSLDSYTEAFF.

This clonotype appeared a few times. V gene TRBV7-2 combines with J gene TRBJ1-6; D is unresolved. Per the germline V gene, CDR1 is SGHTA and CDR2 is FQGNSA. The CDR3 length is 12 residues. The V end was cut by 1 base, the J end by 11 bases, with 6 bases between. The CDR3 sequence is CASSLEAPPLHF. CDR3 DNA: TGTGCCAGCAGCTTAGAAGCCCCACCCCTCCACTTT.

This clonotype has a handful of counts. The chain carries TRBV9 and TRBJ1-6, with no clear D. Looked up from germline, CDR1 is SGDLS and CDR2 is YYNGEE. The CDR3 contains 15 residues. The V end lost 4 bases, the J end lost 6 bases, and 14 bases lay between the germline ends. The CDR3 DNA reads TGTGCCAGCAGCCGTCGGGTGGACGGTAATTCACCCCTCCACTTT. It specifies CASSRRVDGNSPLHF.

This clonotype was seen ten or more times. The chain is built from TRBV5-1 and TRBJ2-5, with 13 bases that match TRBD2. Germline-derived CDR1 and CDR2 are SGHRS and YFSETQ. With V trimmed by 4 bases and J by 4 bases, 10 bases remained unmatched. This CDR3 contains 17 residues. The CDR3 spells CASSRGQGLAGLETQYF. The CDR3 DNA reads TGCGCCAGCAGCCGAGGACAGGGACTAGCGGGGTTAGAGACCCAGTACTTC.

This chain uses TRBV4-2 with TRBJ2-5; D unclear. The germline V gene encodes CDR1 LGHNA and CDR2 YNFKEQ. The CDR3 runs 15 residues. Trimming cost V 0 bases and J 5 bases, with 13 bases left between them. The CDR3 reads CASSQDSDVAETQYF. For the CDR3, the DNA is TGTGCCAGCAGCCAAGATTCGGACGTCGCGGAGACCCAGTACTTC.

The chain employs TRBV7-8 and TRBJ2-7, with unresolved D. The CDR3 is made up of 13 amino acids. Between the trimmed V and J ends, which lost 1 base and 7 bases, there was a span of 11 bases. CDR1 and CDR2 from the germline V gene are SGHVS and FQNEAQ. CDR3 loop: CASSLETVWEQYV. The CDR3 DNA is TGTGCCAGCAGCTTAGAAACGGTCTGGGAGCAGTACGTC.

This chain joins TRBV6-6 and TRBJ2-3, with TRBD2 matching over 10 bases. The CDR3 totals 13 residues. Per germline, CDR1 MNHNY and CDR2 SVGAGI (reference sequence). The V segment lost 6 bases and the J segment 12 bases; nucleotides outside the gene matches: 9. DNA for the CDR3: TGTGCCAGCAGCCTGGGACTAGCGAGCGTTCAGTATTTT. The encoded protein is CASSLGLASVQYF.

This clonotype turned up a few times. The V call is TRBV29-1, the J call TRBJ2-5; a possible D gene is TRBD1 (6 bases). The CDR3 contains 11 residues. In germline, CDR1 is SQVTM, CDR2 ANQGSEA. V was cut by 6 bases and J by 5 bases, with 10 bases left in between. The CDR3 loop is CSVGGRETQYF. DNA of the CDR3: TGCAGCGTAGGGGGTCGGGAGACCCAGTACTTC.

This chain connects TRBV12-3 or TRBV12-4 to TRBJ1-6, with TRBD1 identical over 8 bases. V dropped 4 bases and J dropped 10; count of bases not matched to a gene: 9. The CDR3 is made up of 15 amino acids. The CDR3 here is CASSSGGTGQSPLHF. In nucleotides, the CDR3 is TGTGCCAGCAGTTCTGGGGGGACAGGACAATCACCCCTCCACTTT.

A few counts support this clonotype. The CDR3 loop is CASSPDRVYNTQYF. The CDR3 nucleotides read TGCGCCAGTTCGCCTGACAGGGTCTATAATACGCAGTATTTT. The chain combines TRBV4-1 with TRBJ2-3; 7 bases match TRBD1. Germline V lookup: CDR1 MGHRA, CDR2 YSYEKL. This CDR3 has 14 residues. J gave up 7 bases and V 9 bases, and 13 bases lay outside the gene matches.

This clonotype was counted ten times or more. The CDR3 DNA reads as TGTGCCAGCAGCAGGGGGCGCGTAGAGACCCAGTACTTC. Translated, it gives CASSRGRVETQYF. The chain carries TRBV12-3 or TRBV12-4 and TRBJ2-5; TRBD1 matches 8 bases. The CDR3 contains 13 residues. J gave up 4 bases and V 6 bases, and 4 bases lay outside the gene matches.

The J gene is TRBJ2-5, the V gene TRBV5-1, with a weak D call TRBD2 (5 bases). Germline V gene sequence: CDR1 SGHRS, CDR2 YFSETQ. The CDR3 length is 14 residues. V was pared by 1 base and J by 5 bases, with 12 bases between. CDR3 sequence (DNA): TGCGCCAGCAGCTTGATGCTAGCCGGGGAGACCCAGTACTTC. Its protein product is CASSLMLAGETQYF.

This clonotype occurred a few times. V and J are TRBV5-1 and TRBJ1-1; D gene ambiguous. The CDR3 runs to 14 residues. Looked up from germline, CDR1 is SGHRS and CDR2 is YFSETQ. Trimming took 4 bases from V and 3 from J, leaving 13 bases between them. The CDR3 sequence is CASSIRTADTEAFF. In nucleotides, the CDR3 is TGCGCCAGCAGCATCCGGACGGCGGACACTGAAGCTTTCTTT.

This clonotype was detected only a few times. The J gene is TRBJ1-1, the V gene TRBV7-2; no firm D call. The V end was cut by 5 bases, the J end by 2 bases, with 18 bases between. Germline lookup yields CDR1 SGHTA and CDR2 FQGNSA. The CDR3 extends over 16 amino acids. As DNA, the CDR3 is TGTGCCAGCAGCGTTATGGAGGGTTTTGGAAACACTGAAGCTTTCTTT. Translating gives CASSVMEGFGNTEAFF.

This CDR3 reads CATPLGPLLLGANVLTF. For the CDR3, the DNA is TGTGCCACCCCGTTGGGGCCGCTCCTGTTAGGGGCCAACGTCCTGACTTTC. V is TRBV7-9 and J is TRBJ2-6, with D possibly being TRBD1 (5 bases). V gave up 10 bases and J gave up 4 bases, with 23 bases separating them. Looked up from germline, CDR1 is SEHNR and CDR2 is FQNEAQ (reference sequence). This CDR3 is built from 17 residues.